This T cell receptor (beta chain) was profiled in a study of beta chain features in type 1 diabetes. Study findings and constraints: There was no resolution here of whether HLA type influences TCRB rearrangement. Shortening that was moderate but significant affected the TCRB CDR3s of Type 1 diabetes patients in all four CD4+ subsets.

Regarding this clone: Antigen: not known.

Germline CDR1 reads SGDLS; CDR2 reads YYNGEE. V lost 3 bases to trimming and J lost 1 base; unmatched junction nucleotides: 4. The CDR3 spans 16 residues. Expressed TCRB transcripts got sequenced, as all isolated RNA was reverse transcribed. Sequenced naive, central memory and regulatory T cell samples produced an average of approximately 3.5 million reads. Some clones are missing from TCRdb's copy, which holds only in-frame ones; the method was immunoSEQ multiplex PCR. The sample carries about 260,000 clones, 20% recorded once. This receptor was identified in a woman in her forties with type 1 diabetes. Sequencing input: naive CD4+ T cells from blood. The chain has TRBV9 and TRBJ2-5; 12 bases align to TRBD2. Here the CDR3 DNA reads TGTGCCAGCAGCGCCGGACTAGCGGGGTCCCAAGAGACCCAGTACTTC. Residues: CASSAGLAGSQETQYF.